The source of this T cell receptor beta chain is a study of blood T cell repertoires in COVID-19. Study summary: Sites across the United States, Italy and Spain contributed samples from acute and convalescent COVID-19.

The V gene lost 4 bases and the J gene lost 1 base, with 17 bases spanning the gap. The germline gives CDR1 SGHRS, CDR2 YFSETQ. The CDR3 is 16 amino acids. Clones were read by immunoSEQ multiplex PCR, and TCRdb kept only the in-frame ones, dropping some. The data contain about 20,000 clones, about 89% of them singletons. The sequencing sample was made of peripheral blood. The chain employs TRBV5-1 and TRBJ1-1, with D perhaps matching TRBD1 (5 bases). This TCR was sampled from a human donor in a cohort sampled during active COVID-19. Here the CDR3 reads CASSQMPLGGNTEAFF. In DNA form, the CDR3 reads TGCGCCAGCAGCCAGATGCCTTTGGGGGGGAACACTGAAGCTTTCTTT.